The 2 T cell receptor beta chains below were found in one sample sequenced in a study of early T cells in non-severe SARS-CoV-2 infection. TCRdb itself ran the 5' RACE reads through MiXCR, one entry per CDR3 protein. The sample has tens of thousands of distinct CDR3 sequences, around 13% seen once. This material consisted of whole blood, taken at baseline. Receptor source: an adult who was a healthcare worker with PCR-confirmed SARS-CoV-2 infection or an uninfected control (not recorded which).

This clonotype was recorded at least ten times. V is TRBV7-3 and J is TRBJ2-3, with D possibly matching TRBD1 (5 bases). With 2 bases removed from V and 0 bases from J, the gap between germline ends came to 15 bases. The germline V gene encodes CDR1 SGHTA and CDR2 FQGTGA. The CDR3 is 17 residues long. The CDR3 reads CASSLEVAGLSTDTQYF. CDR3 DNA sequence: TGTGCCAGCAGCTTAGAAGTCGCAGGGCTAAGCACAGATACGCAGTATTTT.

This clonotype was counted ten times or more. V is TRBV11-1 and J is TRBJ2-2, with 8 nucleotides matching TRBD1. The trim removed 5 bases at V and 6 bases at J, leaving 14 bases unmatched. The germline gives CDR1 SGHAT, CDR2 FQDESV (reference sequence). This CDR3 comprises 17 residues. The CDR3 reads CASSPTLYSQGAGELFF. CDR3 in DNA: TGTGCCAGCAGCCCTACCCTATACTCACAGGGGGCCGGGGAGCTGTTTTTT. The variable domain in full, with the rest retrieved from reference TRBV11-1 and TRBJ2-2, is EAEVAQSPRYKITEKSQAVAFWCDPISGHATLYWYRQILGQGPELLVQFQDESVVDDSQLPKDRFSAERLKGVDSTLKIQPAELGDSAMYLCASSPTLYSQGAGELFFGEGSRLTVL.